A selection of T cell receptor beta chains follows, all from one sample in a study of T cell responses to AZD1222 COVID-19 vaccine. Method: immunoSEQ multiplex PCR; TCRdb's copy keeps in-frame clones and lacks some. This sample carries roughly 120,000 clones, approximately 94% of them seen once, and the ten largest clones take 4% to 6%. The sample in question was peripheral blood, obtained 28 days after the second AZD1222 dose. The source of these receptors is an adult who received the AZD1222 COVID-19 vaccine. Both conserved end residues are part of each CDR3. Each record gives: V gene, clone size, J gene, CDR3 length, CDR3 protein. The size of a clone is reported for some rows only, either as once, few or many, or as a class for expanded clones.

V gene: TRBV2
clone size: NA
J gene: TRBJ2-7
CDR3 length: 14
CDR3 protein: CASSDLGGSYEQYF

V gene: TRBV3-1/TRBV3-2
clone size: NA
J gene: TRBJ1-2
CDR3 length: 13
CDR3 protein: CASSLRQGGGYTF

V gene: TRBV7-9
clone size: NA
J gene: TRBJ2-7
CDR3 length: 16
CDR3 protein: CASSQLIGGSSYEQYF

V gene: TRBV18
clone size: once
J gene: TRBJ1-1
CDR3 length: 13
CDR3 protein: CASSQLGDTEAFF

V gene: TRBV3-1/TRBV3-2
clone size: NA
J gene: TRBJ1-1
CDR3 length: 14
CDR3 protein: CASSPAGGNTEAFF

V gene: TRBV19
clone size: few
J gene: TRBJ1-1
CDR3 length: 15
CDR3 protein: CASSIDRSANTEAFF

V gene: TRBV5-8
clone size: NA
J gene: TRBJ1-6
CDR3 length: 14
CDR3 protein: CASSMGQGDSPLHF

V gene: TRBV18
clone size: NA
J gene: TRBJ2-1
CDR3 length: 13
CDR3 protein: CASSLAGSYEQFF

V gene: TRBV3-1/TRBV3-2
clone size: once
J gene: TRBJ1-1
CDR3 length: 17
CDR3 protein: CASSQVGRGKLGTEAFF

V gene: TRBV29-1
clone size: NA
J gene: TRBJ1-6
CDR3 length: 13
CDR3 protein: CSGRTDTNSPLHF

V gene: TRBV19
clone size: NA
J gene: TRBJ2-6
CDR3 length: 16
CDR3 protein: CASSSPSRSGANVLTF

V gene: TRBV27
clone size: NA
J gene: TRBJ2-1
CDR3 length: 18
CDR3 protein: CASSLSPFSAGDAHEQFF

V gene: TRBV7-9
clone size: once
J gene: TRBJ2-7
CDR3 length: 12
CDR3 protein: CASSSISYEQYF

V gene: TRBV5-1
clone size: NA
J gene: TRBJ1-2
CDR3 length: 15
CDR3 protein: CASSLAGQGASGYTF

V gene: TRBV10-3
clone size: NA
J gene: TRBJ2-2
CDR3 length: 15
CDR3 protein: CAISESSGGTGELFF

V gene: TRBV7-8
clone size: once
J gene: TRBJ1-2
CDR3 length: 17
CDR3 protein: CASSLMGSNLANYGYTF

V gene: TRBV7-9
clone size: NA
J gene: TRBJ1-5
CDR3 length: 14
CDR3 protein: CASSLAGGGQPQHF

V gene: TRBV18
clone size: NA
J gene: TRBJ1-1
CDR3 length: 14
CDR3 protein: CASSQETGMTEAFF

V gene: TRBV11-2
clone size: NA
J gene: TRBJ1-6
CDR3 length: 15
CDR3 protein: CASRIRDLGHSPLHF

V gene: TRBV10-3
clone size: NA
J gene: TRBJ1-1
CDR3 length: 14
CDR3 protein: CAISLGLSGTEAFF

V gene: TRBV19
clone size: NA
J gene: TRBJ2-4
CDR3 length: 15
CDR3 protein: CASSIRTGPGRSQYF

V gene: TRBV3-1/TRBV3-2
clone size: once
J gene: TRBJ2-3
CDR3 length: 15
CDR3 protein: CASSQGTSGTDTQYF

V gene: TRBV12-5
clone size: NA
J gene: TRBJ2-5
CDR3 length: 20
CDR3 protein: CASGPFRETGIKLAEETQYF

V gene: TRBV2
clone size: NA
J gene: TRBJ1-1
CDR3 length: 15
CDR3 protein: CAFRGNRRMNTEAFF

V gene: TRBV30
clone size: NA
J gene: TRBJ1-1
CDR3 length: 14
CDR3 protein: CAWRRDPGDTEAFF

V gene: TRBV30
clone size: NA
J gene: TRBJ1-5
CDR3 length: 13
CDR3 protein: CAWSSNRDQPQHF

V gene: TRBV7-2
clone size: NA
J gene: TRBJ1-2
CDR3 length: 15
CDR3 protein: CASSSLGQGNYGYTF

V gene: TRBV7-2
clone size: NA
J gene: TRBJ2-3
CDR3 length: 14
CDR3 protein: CASSFQGATDTQYF

V gene: TRBV9
clone size: NA
J gene: TRBJ1-2
CDR3 length: 15
CDR3 protein: CASSPTTGGNYGYTF

V gene: TRBV6-1
clone size: NA
J gene: TRBJ2-3
CDR3 length: 17
CDR3 protein: CASSELLAGYSTDTQYF

V gene: TRBV9
clone size: NA
J gene: TRBJ2-2
CDR3 length: 17
CDR3 protein: CASSVKGAGQLTGELFF

V gene: TRBV29-1
clone size: NA
J gene: TRBJ2-7
CDR3 length: 10
CDR3 protein: CSVTTPATYF

V gene: TRBV12-2
clone size: NA
J gene: TRBJ2-1
CDR3 length: 16
CDR3 protein: CASRPLPGLAFHEQFF

V gene: TRBV5-1
clone size: NA
J gene: TRBJ1-5
CDR3 length: 15
CDR3 protein: CASSSGTGRDQPQHF

V gene: TRBV11-2
clone size: once
J gene: TRBJ2-2
CDR3 length: 16
CDR3 protein: CATTGLQGAGTGELFF

V gene: TRBV7-9
clone size: NA
J gene: TRBJ1-4
CDR3 length: 12
CDR3 protein: CASRGINEKLFF

V gene: TRBV5-1
clone size: NA
J gene: TRBJ2-3
CDR3 length: 15
CDR3 protein: CASSLGASKADTQYF

V gene: TRBV7-9
clone size: NA
J gene: TRBJ1-2
CDR3 length: 14
CDR3 protein: CASSLALRNQGYTF

V gene: TRBV7-2
clone size: NA
J gene: TRBJ2-2
CDR3 length: 16
CDR3 protein: CASSLSAGSITGELFF

V gene: TRBV7-2
clone size: NA
J gene: TRBJ2-7
CDR3 length: 13
CDR3 protein: CASSTTVRDEQYF

V gene: TRBV3-1/TRBV3-2
clone size: NA
J gene: TRBJ2-3
CDR3 length: 16
CDR3 protein: CASSQAGGSSTDTQYF

V gene: TRBV19
clone size: once
J gene: TRBJ2-2
CDR3 length: 15
CDR3 protein: CASSRTVLNTGELFF

V gene: TRBV23-1
clone size: NA
J gene: TRBJ1-2
CDR3 length: 14
CDR3 protein: CASSQSNRAYGYTF

V gene: TRBV28
clone size: NA
J gene: TRBJ1-6
CDR3 length: 21
CDR3 protein: CASSPKYAPRTGLRYNSPLHF

V gene: TRBV13
clone size: NA
J gene: TRBJ2-3
CDR3 length: 15
CDR3 protein: CASSLRGAQGDTQYF

V gene: TRBV7-2
clone size: NA
J gene: TRBJ2-5
CDR3 length: 15
CDR3 protein: CASSLVTGWEETQYF

V gene: TRBV7-9
clone size: few
J gene: TRBJ2-1
CDR3 length: 15
CDR3 protein: CASSPKGASYNEQFF

V gene: TRBV19
clone size: NA
J gene: TRBJ2-7
CDR3 length: 15
CDR3 protein: CASSYGTGSSYEQYF

V gene: TRBV7-2
clone size: NA
J gene: TRBJ2-2
CDR3 length: 17
CDR3 protein: CASSLVGTGGAGGELFF

V gene: TRBV19
clone size: NA
J gene: TRBJ2-3
CDR3 length: 15
CDR3 protein: CASIQGRQGTDTQYF

V gene: TRBV5-1
clone size: NA
J gene: TRBJ1-2
CDR3 length: 12
CDR3 protein: CASSDLQDRYTF